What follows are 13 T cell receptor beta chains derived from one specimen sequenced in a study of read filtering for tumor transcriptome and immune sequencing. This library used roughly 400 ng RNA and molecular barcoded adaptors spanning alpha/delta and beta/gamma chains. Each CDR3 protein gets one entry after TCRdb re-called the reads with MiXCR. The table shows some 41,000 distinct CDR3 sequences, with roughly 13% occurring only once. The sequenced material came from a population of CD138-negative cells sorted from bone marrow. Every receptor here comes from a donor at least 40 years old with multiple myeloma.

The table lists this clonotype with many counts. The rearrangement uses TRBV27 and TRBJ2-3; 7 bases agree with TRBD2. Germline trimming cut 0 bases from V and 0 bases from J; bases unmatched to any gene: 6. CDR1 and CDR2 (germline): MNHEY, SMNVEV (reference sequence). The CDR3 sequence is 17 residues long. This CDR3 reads CASSLSAGVSSTDTQYF. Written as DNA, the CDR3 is TGTGCCAGCAGTTTATCGGCGGGGGTCTCTAGCACAGATACGCAGTATTTT.

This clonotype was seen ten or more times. The DNA for the CDR3 is TGCGCCAGCAGCCAAGAAGACGAGGGCACAGATACGCAGTATTTT. The encoded protein is CASSQEDEGTDTQYF. This chain links TRBV4-3 with TRBJ2-3; D gene uncertain. The V end lost 0 bases, the J end lost 1 base, and 8 bases lay between the germline ends. CDR1 and CDR2 from the germline V gene are LGHNA and YSLEER. This CDR3 is built from 15 residues.

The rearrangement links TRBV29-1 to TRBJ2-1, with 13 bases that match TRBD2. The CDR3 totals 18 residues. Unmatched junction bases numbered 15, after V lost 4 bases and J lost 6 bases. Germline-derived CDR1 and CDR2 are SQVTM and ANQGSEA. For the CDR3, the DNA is TGCAGCGTTGGGGAAGCAACTAGCGGGAGGGTCGCTGGCAATGAGCAGTTCTTC. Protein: CSVGEATSGRVAGNEQFF.

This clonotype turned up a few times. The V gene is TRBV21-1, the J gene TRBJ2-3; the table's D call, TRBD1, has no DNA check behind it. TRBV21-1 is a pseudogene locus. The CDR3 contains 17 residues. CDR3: CASSKDRGQGSTDTQYF. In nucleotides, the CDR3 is TGTGCCAGCAGCAAAGATAGGGGACAGGGTAGCACAGATACGCAGTATTTT.

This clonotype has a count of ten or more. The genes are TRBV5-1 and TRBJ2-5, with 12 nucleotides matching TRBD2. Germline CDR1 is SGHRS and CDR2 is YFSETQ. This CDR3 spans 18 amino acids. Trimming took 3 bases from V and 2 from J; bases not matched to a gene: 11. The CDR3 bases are TGCGCCAGCAGCTCCGGGACTAGCGGGCTTTTTTCACAAGAGACCCAGTACTTC. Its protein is CASSSGTSGLFSQETQYF.

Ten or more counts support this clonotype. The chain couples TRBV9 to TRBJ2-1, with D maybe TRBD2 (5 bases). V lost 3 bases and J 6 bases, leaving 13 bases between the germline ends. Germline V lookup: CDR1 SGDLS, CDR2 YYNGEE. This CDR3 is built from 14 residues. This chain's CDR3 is CASSARLLRNEQFF. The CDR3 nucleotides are TGTGCCAGCAGCGCCAGACTATTGCGCAATGAGCAGTTCTTC.

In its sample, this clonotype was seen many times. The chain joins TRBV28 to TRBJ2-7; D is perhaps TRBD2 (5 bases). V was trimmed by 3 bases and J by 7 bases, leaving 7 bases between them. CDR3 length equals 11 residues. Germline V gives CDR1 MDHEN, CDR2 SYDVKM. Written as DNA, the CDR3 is TGTGCCAGCAGTTTTCGCGGGGAGCAGTACTTC. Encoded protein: CASSFRGEQYF.

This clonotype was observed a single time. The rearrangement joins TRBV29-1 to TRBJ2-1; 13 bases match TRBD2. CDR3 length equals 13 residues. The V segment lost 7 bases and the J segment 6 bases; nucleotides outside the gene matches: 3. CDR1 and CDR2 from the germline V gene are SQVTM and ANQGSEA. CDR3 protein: CSGGLAGLNEQFF. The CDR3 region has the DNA TGCAGCGGGGGACTAGCGGGACTCAATGAGCAGTTCTTC.

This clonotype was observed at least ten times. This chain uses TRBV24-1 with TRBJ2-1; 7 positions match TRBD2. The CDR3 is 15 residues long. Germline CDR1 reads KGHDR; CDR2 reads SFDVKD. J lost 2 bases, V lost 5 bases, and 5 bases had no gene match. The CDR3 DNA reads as TGTGCCACCAGTGGCGTTACTAGCGCCTACAATGAGCAGTTCTTC. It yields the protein CATSGVTSAYNEQFF.

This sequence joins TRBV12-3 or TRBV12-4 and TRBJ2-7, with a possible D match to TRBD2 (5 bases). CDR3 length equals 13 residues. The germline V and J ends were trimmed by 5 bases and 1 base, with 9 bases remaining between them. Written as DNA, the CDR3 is TGTGCCAGCAGTCTAAGCGGTTCCTACGAGCAGTACTTC. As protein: CASSLSGSYEQYF.

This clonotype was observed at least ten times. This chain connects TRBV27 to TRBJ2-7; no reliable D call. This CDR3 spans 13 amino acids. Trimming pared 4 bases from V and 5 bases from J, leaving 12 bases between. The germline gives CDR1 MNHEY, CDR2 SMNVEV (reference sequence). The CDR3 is CASSYKSYNEQYF. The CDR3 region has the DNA TGTGCCAGCAGTTATAAGTCCTACAACGAGCAGTACTTC.

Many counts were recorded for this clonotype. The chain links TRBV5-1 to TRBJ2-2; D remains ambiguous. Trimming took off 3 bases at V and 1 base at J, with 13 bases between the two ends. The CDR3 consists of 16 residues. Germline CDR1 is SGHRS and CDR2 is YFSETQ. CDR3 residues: CASSSSPGGNTGELFF. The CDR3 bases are TGCGCCAGCAGCTCTTCCCCCGGCGGGAACACCGGGGAGCTGTTTTTT.

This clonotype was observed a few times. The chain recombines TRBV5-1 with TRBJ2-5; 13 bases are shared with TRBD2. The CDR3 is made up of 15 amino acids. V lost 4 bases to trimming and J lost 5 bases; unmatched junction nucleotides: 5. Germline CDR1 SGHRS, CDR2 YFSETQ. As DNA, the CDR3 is TGCGCCAGCAGCCGGACTAGCGGGAGTGAGGAGACCCAGTACTTC. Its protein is CASSRTSGSEETQYF.